The entry that follows covers one T cell receptor (beta chain) sequence. Germline V lookup: CDR1 LNHDA, CDR2 SQIVND (reference sequence). V gave up 8 bases and J gave up 5 bases; unmatched junction bases: 5. CDR3 length: 13 residues. This specimen belongs to a study of blood T cell repertoires in COVID-19. Overall study context: Acute and convalescent COVID-19 specimens originated in the United States, Italy and Spain. In each case, the material was cDNA or gDNA derived from T cells, B-cell-depleted T cells, or PBMCs.

Original analysis: Amplification with reference gene primers provided the estimates of nucleated cell counts. The data were produced by immunoSEQ multiplex PCR, yet TCRdb's version contains in-frame clones alone and is incomplete. That table supplies the V and J calls and clone size; D and trimming were determined from the DNA. Altogether 40,000 to 65,000 clones are present, just over 85% being singletons, with the ten largest covering over 9.5%. This clonotype originated in a man in his sixties or seventies with active COVID-19. Sequenced sample: peripheral blood. This sequence joins TRBV19 and TRBJ1-1, with 10 positions matching TRBD1. Here the CDR3 reads CASSDRGKTEAFF. CDR3 sequence (DNA): TGTGCCAGTTCGGACAGGGGGAAAACTGAAGCTTTCTTT.